One sample yielded the 10 T cell receptor beta chains listed below, sequenced in a study of OX40 agonist ivuxolimab in advanced cancers. Profiled with immunoSEQ multiplex PCR; TCRdb holds only in-frame clones, not every one. This sample carries 9,500 to 15,000 clones, approximately 80% of them seen once, and the ten largest clones take approximately 19%. This sample comprised CD4+ or CD8+ T cells sorted from blood, obtained in a trial of the OX40 agonist ivuxolimab. The source of these receptors is an adult with an advanced solid tumor such as melanoma, head and neck, liver or kidney cancer.

The rearrangement joins TRBV19 to TRBJ1-5, with D possibly being TRBD1 (5 bases). Per germline, CDR1 LNHDA and CDR2 SQIVND (reference sequence). This CDR3 spans 14 amino acids. The V end was cut by 7 bases, the J end by 4 bases, with 14 bases between. CDR3 DNA: TGTGCCAGTACCGGGGGAAGTCTGAATCAGCCCCAGCATTTT. Amino acid sequence: CASTGGSLNQPQHF.

CDR3 loop: CASSLWPPLGGVANYGYTF. For the CDR3, the DNA is TGTGCCAGCAGTTTATGGCCCCCCCTTGGGGGGGTAGCTAACTATGGCTACACCTTC. The chain is built from TRBV27 and TRBJ1-2, with D perhaps matching TRBD1 (5 bases). Between the trimmed V and J ends, which lost 1 base and 0 bases, there was a span of 21 bases. CDR3 length equals 19 residues. Germline V gene sequence: CDR1 MNHEY, CDR2 SMNVEV (reference sequence).

This clone was counted only a few times. The chain combines TRBV28 with TRBJ2-7; the match to TRBD2 covers 11 bases. J lost 3 bases, V lost 6 bases, and 7 bases had no gene match. This CDR3 spans 15 amino acids. Per germline, CDR1 MDHEN and CDR2 SYDVKM. DNA for the CDR3: TGTGCCAGCAGCCGAGGGACTAGCGGAGGCTACGAGCAGTACTTC. Protein: CASSRGTSGGYEQYF.

The chain recombines TRBV27 with TRBJ2-7; TRBD2 matches 13 bases. V was clipped by 3 bases and J by 4 bases; unmatched bases: 9. The germline V gene encodes CDR1 MNHEY and CDR2 SMNVEV (reference sequence). The CDR3 sequence is 17 residues long. For the CDR3, the DNA is TGTGCCAGCAGTTTTCAATGGACTAGCGGGAGAGTTTACGAGCAGTACTTC. Amino acids: CASSFQWTSGRVYEQYF.

The genes are TRBV4-3 and TRBJ1-1; 8 bases fit TRBD1. The V segment lost 4 bases and the J segment 1 base; nucleotides outside the gene matches: 8. Germline V lookup: CDR1 LGHNA, CDR2 YSLEER. The CDR3 runs 16 residues. The chain's CDR3 is CASSPRSGTGNTEAFF. The CDR3 DNA follows: TGCGCCAGCAGCCCAAGGTCCGGGACAGGGAACACTGAAGCTTTCTTT.

The chain joins TRBV19 to TRBJ2-2; tentatively, D is TRBD1 (5 bases). CDR1 is LNHDA, CDR2 SQIVND, per germline (reference sequence). Trimming took 6 bases from V and 2 from J, leaving 16 bases between them. This CDR3 is built from 16 residues. CDR3 bases: TGTGCCAGTAGCCCATCCCCCAGGGCCAACACCGGGGAGCTGTTTTTT. It is translated as CASSPSPRANTGELFF.

This clone was observed a single time. The chain has TRBV5-4 and TRBJ2-7, with 9 bases fitting TRBD1. Germline trimming cut 2 bases from V and 4 bases from J; bases unmatched to any gene: 7. This CDR3 spans 15 amino acids. The germline CDR1 and CDR2 sequences are SGHNT and YYREEE (reference sequence). CDR3 sequence: CASSLRATGGYEQYF. The CDR3 coding sequence is TGTGCCAGCAGCTTAAGGGCGACAGGGGGATACGAGCAGTACTTC.

The chain has TRBV7-3 and TRBJ2-1; TRBD2 matches 9 bases. Unmatched junction bases numbered 1, after V lost 1 base and J lost 0 bases. There are 16 residues in the CDR3. Per the germline V gene, CDR1 is SGHTA and CDR2 is FQGTGA. The CDR3 loop is CASSLSSGSSYNEQFF. Here the CDR3 DNA reads TGTGCCAGCAGCTTAAGTAGCGGGAGCTCCTACAATGAGCAGTTCTTC.

The V call is TRBV15, the J call TRBJ2-1, with D perhaps TRBD2 (6 bases). CDR1 is LNHNV, CDR2 YYDKDF, per germline (reference sequence). CDR3 size: 16 residues. V lost 5 bases and J lost 4, with 18 bases in between. CDR3 sequence: CATSGKAGIGYNEQFF. CDR3 coding DNA: TGTGCCACCAGCGGAAAAGCGGGTATAGGGTACAATGAGCAGTTCTTC. Variable domain in full (rest from reference TRBV15 and TRBJ2-1): DAMVIQNPRYQVTQFGKPVTLSCSQTLNHNVMYWYQQKSSQAPKLLFHYYDKDFNNEADTPDNFQSRRPNTSFCFLDIRSPGLGDTAMYLCATSGKAGIGYNEQFFGPGTRLTVL.

This rearrangement joins TRBV11-2 to TRBJ2-7; D may match TRBD1 or TRBD2 (5 bases each). The CDR3 has 12 residues. The ends were cut back, 3 bases at V and 6 bases at J, with 9 bases in the middle. The germline V gene has CDR1 SGHAT and CDR2 FQNNGV. The CDR3 loop is CASSLAGGEQYF. CDR3 bases: TGTGCCAGCAGCTTGGCTGGGGGCGAGCAGTACTTC.